The 16 T cell receptor beta chains presented below share a single source sample, sequenced in a study of cytomegalovirus exposure and HLA in healthy donors. This table comes from immunoSEQ multiplex PCR, and its TCRdb copy is limited to in-frame clones, with some not included. The sample contains about 280,000 clones, around 85% of which appear only once. Sequencing used PBMCs. These receptors originate from a woman aged 18-29 years in good health and CMV-seronegative.

This chain links TRBV6-6 with TRBJ2-3; D gene uncertain. The CDR3 is made up of 16 amino acids. Between the trimmed V and J ends, which lost 2 bases and 1 base, there was a span of 13 bases. Germline CDR1 reads MNHNY; CDR2 reads SVGAGI (reference sequence). CDR3 protein: CASSYTQSRGTDTQYF. In DNA form, the CDR3 reads TGTGCCAGCAGTTACACCCAAAGTCGGGGCACAGATACGCAGTATTTT.

The V call is TRBV6-1, the J call TRBJ1-2, with D possibly matching TRBD1 (6 bases). Germline CDR1 is MNHNS and CDR2 is SASEGT. The CDR3 sequence is 14 residues long. The V end lost 4 bases, the J end lost 0 bases, and 9 bases lay between the germline ends. The CDR3 coding sequence is TGTGCCAGCAGTGGTCGGACAGCTAACTATGGCTACACCTTC. This gives the protein CASSGRTANYGYTF.

This clone has more than one count but fewer than ten. V usage is TRBV27 and J usage is TRBJ2-7; 7 bases are shared with TRBD1. This CDR3 region has 16 residues. Trimming took 6 bases from V and 2 from J; bases not matched to a gene: 13. Germline V gene sequence: CDR1 MNHEY, CDR2 SMNVEV (reference sequence). The CDR3 sequence: CASSPFTGVGTYEQYF. Written as DNA, the CDR3 is TGTGCCAGCAGCCCCTTTACAGGGGTGGGGACCTACGAGCAGTACTTC.

The chain employs TRBV19 and TRBJ1-2; D remains ambiguous. Germline-derived CDR1 and CDR2 are LNHDA and SQIVND (reference sequence). The length of the CDR3 is 13 residues. With 7 bases removed from V and 2 bases from J, the gap between germline ends came to 11 bases. In DNA form, the CDR3 reads TGTGCCAGTAAGCGCAGCATCAACTATGGCTACACCTTC. Amino acid sequence: CASKRSINYGYTF.

Of note for this clone: The sample carries other DNA sequences with the same CDR3. The chain employs TRBV28 and TRBJ1-4; D not certain. V shed 6 bases and J shed 5 bases, with 4 bases lying between them. CDR3 size: 11 residues. CDR1 and CDR2 (germline): MDHEN, SYDVKM. CDR3 DNA: TGTGCCAGCAGGGAGAATGAAAAACTGTTTTTT. This sequence encodes CASRENEKLFF.

In this sample, this clone turned up a few times. The rearrangement links TRBV14 to TRBJ2-2; D perhaps matches TRBD2 (5 bases). Between the trimmed V and J ends, which lost 3 bases and 3 bases, there was a span of 8 bases. CDR1 is SGHDN and CDR2 is FVKESK in the germline V gene. The CDR3 has 14 residues. The CDR3 DNA reads as TGTGCCAGCAGCCAGCACGGGGACACCGGGGAGCTGTTTTTT. Translation: CASSQHGDTGELFF.

The chain uses TRBV11-1 and TRBJ2-7; a weak D match, TRBD1 (6 bases). Germline V gives CDR1 SGHAT, CDR2 FQDESV (reference sequence). This CDR3 contains 13 residues. Deletions cut 6 bases from V and 3 bases from J, with 12 bases between. The CDR3 DNA reads TGTGCCAGCAGTGTAGGGGGACACTACGAGCAGTACTTC. Its protein is CASSVGGHYEQYF. The variable domain in full, with the rest retrieved from reference TRBV11-1 and TRBJ2-7, is EAEVAQSPRYKITEKSQAVAFWCDPISGHATLYWYRQILGQGPELLVQFQDESVVDDSQLPKDRFSAERLKGVDSTLKIQPAELGDSAMYLCASSVGGHYEQYFGPGTRLTVT.

The V and J genes are TRBV6-5 and TRBJ1-1; 9 bases agree with TRBD1. The CDR3 consists of 13 residues. Germline CDR1 is MNHEY and CDR2 is SVGAGI. V was clipped by 8 bases and J by 11 bases; unmatched bases: 12. The CDR3 protein is CASRLGQGLFAFF. The CDR3 DNA sequence: TGTGCCAGCCGTCTCGGACAGGGGTTATTTGCTTTCTTT.

The gene calls are TRBV7-9 and TRBJ2-7, with 7 positions matching TRBD1. This CDR3 contains 14 residues. J was trimmed by 3 bases and V by 4 bases; bases with no gene match: 6. The germline gives CDR1 SEHNR, CDR2 FQNEAQ (reference sequence). In DNA, the CDR3 is TGTGCCAGCAGCTCATCGACAGGGCACTACGAGCAGTACTTC. This codes for CASSSSTGHYEQYF.

V gene TRBV29-1 combines with J gene TRBJ2-5, with 10 bases lining up with TRBD2. V dropped 8 bases and J dropped 5; count of bases not matched to a gene: 14. Germline CDR1 is SQVTM and CDR2 is ANQGSEA. This CDR3 is 15 amino acids long. The CDR3 DNA follows: TGCAGCCTGGGGGAGCGGGAGGGCCTGATGGAGACCCAGTACTTC. It translates to CSLGEREGLMETQYF.

The chain recombines TRBV29-1 with TRBJ1-1; 8 positions match TRBD1. Germline loops: CDR1 SQVTM, CDR2 ANQGSEA. The J segment lost 3 bases and the V segment lost 2 bases, leaving 2 bases of the junction unmatched. CDR3 size: 13 residues. CDR3 in DNA: TGCAGCGTTGAAATGACAGGGGACACTGAAGCTTTCTTT. Protein: CSVEMTGDTEAFF.

The chain uses TRBV10-3 and TRBJ1-3; D not certain. The CDR3 loop spans 15 amino acids. Looked up from germline, CDR1 is ENHRY and CDR2 is SYGVKD. Trimming pared 4 bases from V and 0 bases from J, leaving 10 bases between. The DNA for the CDR3 is TGTGCCATCAGTGGGGCCTTCGGCTCTGGAAACACCATATATTTT. It yields the protein CAISGAFGSGNTIYF.

The genes are TRBV6-5 and TRBJ2-3; maybe TRBD2 (6 bases). V gave up 7 bases and J gave up 4 bases, with 12 bases separating them. The CDR3 is 13 residues long. The germline V gene has CDR1 MNHEY and CDR2 SVGAGI. In DNA, the CDR3 is TGTGCCAGCATGGGTCAGCGGGCAGATACGCAGTATTTT. Translating gives CASMGQRADTQYF.

The chain links TRBV27 to TRBJ2-3, with D hard to call. The ends were cut back, 5 bases at V and 7 bases at J, with 10 bases in the middle. The CDR3 has 12 residues. The germline gives CDR1 MNHEY, CDR2 SMNVEV (reference sequence). CDR3 in DNA: TGTGCCAGCAGTCCGTCGAGGTATACGCAGTATTTT. It encodes CASSPSRYTQYF.

The V and J genes are TRBV27 and TRBJ1-4; D uncertain. V shed 6 bases and J shed 5 bases, with 13 bases lying between them. CDR1 MNHEY and CDR2 SMNVEV come from the germline V gene (reference sequence). This CDR3 has 14 amino acids. CDR3 nucleotide sequence: TGTGCCAGCAGGAGGAGGGAATCCAATGAAAAACTGTTTTTT. Amino acid sequence: CASRRRESNEKLFF.

The V gene is TRBV30, the J gene TRBJ1-3, with no clear D. This CDR3 is built from 15 residues. Germline-derived CDR1 and CDR2 are GTSNPN and SVGIG (reference sequence). Trimming pared 0 bases from V and 2 bases from J, leaving 11 bases between. CDR3 protein: CAWSVGQATGNTIYF. DNA for the CDR3: TGTGCCTGGAGTGTTGGGCAGGCCACTGGAAACACCATATATTTT. Full variable domain (rest looked up from reference TRBV30 and TRBJ1-3): SQTIHQWPATLVQPVGSPLSLECTVEGTSNPNLYWYRQAAGRGLQLLFYSVGIGQISSEVPQNLSASRPQDRQFILSSKKLLLSDSGFYLCAWSVGQATGNTIYFGEGSWLTVV.